This T cell receptor beta chain was recorded in a study of human T cells and chemical hapten exposure. For the study at large: The patients, most of them female, presented with alopecia areata, totalis or universalis.

In this sample, this clonotype turned up a few times. V was trimmed by 4 bases and J by 2 bases, leaving 7 bases between them. Germline CDR1 reads LGHDT; CDR2 reads YNNKEL (reference sequence). This CDR3 is built from 13 residues. The time point was: pre-sensitization, week 0. The sample's treatment: therapeutic diphenylcyclopropenone sensitization with weekly scalp DPC. It was from unfractionated whole blood that total RNA was extracted. Via MiXCR, TCRdb re-called the RACE reads, giving one row per CDR3 protein. The sample lists about 120,000 distinct CDR3 sequences, less than 15% occurring once. This sequence joins TRBV3-1 and TRBJ2-3; D may correspond to TRBD1 or TRBD2 (5 bases each). Sequences were derived from whole blood, sampled in connection with sensitization to the hapten diphenylcyclopropenone (DPC). This TCR derives from a woman under 30 with alopecia areata. Some clones in this sample may be carry-over from other donors' samples. In DNA form, the CDR3 reads TGTGCCAGCAGCCGGGACCTCACAGATACGCAGTATTTT. Amino acid sequence: CASSRDLTDTQYF.